A single TCR beta chain is shown here with its context. Its cognate antigen is unknown. The use of a sample-barcoded 5' primer and a J-beta primer mix characterized a second PCR of 7 to 11 cycles. Each cDNA molecule carried a tag from a template-switch adaptor that contained 12 random nucleotides. No fewer than 3 million CDR3-containing paired-end reads came from each sample. TCRdb used MiXCR to reprocess the 5' RACE reads, holding one entry per CDR3 protein. The profile covers about 1.8 million distinct CDR3 sequences, with around half appearing a single time and 2.1% taken by the ten largest. The entry originates in a study of blood T cells in healthy people across ages. This CDR3 has 12 residues. Germline loops: CDR1 SQVTM, CDR2 ANQGSEA. The V end was cut by 5 bases, the J end by 9 bases, with 14 bases between. Findings and caveats of the study: Age showed a roughly linear inverse relationship with TCR beta diversity per million T cells. It was held that diversity estimates obtained from one million T cells represented underestimates.

Sequenced input: blood. The TCR comes from a woman in her thirties or forties in good health. This chain links TRBV29-1 with TRBJ2-1; D is tentatively TRBD1 or TRBD2 (5 bases each). The CDR3 DNA follows: TGCAGCGTTAAATATCAGGGAGCTGAGCAGTTCTTC. It translates to CSVKYQGAEQFF.